Given below is one T cell receptor (beta chain) in context. Its antigen remains unidentified. The material for each subset, its genomic DNA, was split evenly across several immunoSEQ plates. For sorted subsets, roughly 200 ng DNA per replicate equaled roughly 30,000 T cell genomes. This table comes from immunoSEQ multiplex PCR, and its TCRdb copy is limited to in-frame clones, with some not included. The data contain 550,000 to 600,000 clones, 95% to 98% of them singletons. The germline V and J ends were trimmed by 2 bases and 0 bases, with 5 bases remaining between them. The CDR3 covers 13 residues. The V gene's germline CDR1 is SGHDT and CDR2 YYEEEE. The sample originates from a study of shared clonotypes between healthy human individuals. Findings and limits, study-wide: Limitation of the genetic and exposure-history diversity represented came from the few donors.

Naive CD8 isolation took CD45RO-negative cells positively selected for CCR7 and excluded terminally differentiated effector memory CD45RA+ cells. Nashville, Tennessee was home to all donors, each a Caucasian adult. The TCR was taken from a man aged 30 to 39 in good health. The sequenced material came from naive CD8+ T cells sorted from blood. The chain is built from TRBV5-6 and TRBJ1-2; D not certain. CDR3: CASSFLSNYGYTF. The CDR3 nucleotides read TGTGCCAGCAGCTTTTTATCTAACTATGGCTACACCTTC. The whole variable domain, filled in from reference TRBV5-6 and TRBJ1-2, reads DAGVTQSPTHLIKTRGQQVTLRCSPKSGHDTVSWYQQALGQGPQFIFQYYEEEERQRGNFPDRFSGHQFPNYSSELNVNALLLGDSALYLCASSFLSNYGYTFGSGTRLTVV.